These T cell receptor beta chains were read from a single sample in a study of blood T cell repertoires in COVID-19. Here immunoSEQ multiplex PCR was the method, and the copy in TCRdb shows in-frame clones only, minus some. This table has 350,000 to 450,000 clones, around 85% appearing once. The sequenced material came from peripheral blood. Every receptor here comes from a woman younger than 35 with acute or convalescent COVID-19. Both conserved end residues are part of each CDR3. Fields, in order: J gene, V gene, CDR3 protein.

j_gene: TRBJ2-3
v_gene: TRBV5-8
CDR3aa: CASSLLGLANTDTQYF

j_gene: TRBJ2-1
v_gene: TRBV4-1
CDR3aa: CASSPARGQGVNEQFF

j_gene: TRBJ2-5
v_gene: TRBV5-1
CDR3aa: CASRSDLADGETQYF

j_gene: TRBJ1-2
v_gene: TRBV5-1
CDR3aa: CASSLDEGLYGYTF

j_gene: TRBJ1-2
v_gene: TRBV15
CDR3aa: CATSSLYGYTF

j_gene: TRBJ1-2
v_gene: TRBV3-1/TRBV3-2
CDR3aa: CASTGGKGRGHGYTF

j_gene: TRBJ1-2
v_gene: TRBV12-3/TRBV12-4
CDR3aa: CASSRTDFYGYTF

j_gene: TRBJ1-5
v_gene: TRBV6-6
CDR3aa: CASSSLNRDQPQHF

j_gene: TRBJ2-5
v_gene: TRBV11-1
CDR3aa: CASSLELASKTQYF

j_gene: TRBJ1-2
v_gene: TRBV7-3
CDR3aa: CASSEQPGSVGYTF

j_gene: TRBJ1-5
v_gene: TRBV5-6
CDR3aa: CASSPGWQGRNQPQHF

j_gene: TRBJ1-2
v_gene: TRBV18
CDR3aa: CASSPTGDTYGYTF

j_gene: TRBJ1-2
v_gene: TRBV6-1
CDR3aa: CASSAPAGTVTYGYTF

j_gene: TRBJ1-2
v_gene: TRBV9
CDR3aa: CASSAIQGISGGYTF

j_gene: TRBJ2-7
v_gene: TRBV9
CDR3aa: CASSPPGGPNEQYF

j_gene: TRBJ2-1
v_gene: TRBV18
CDR3aa: CASSPGTEGNNEQFF

j_gene: TRBJ1-2
v_gene: TRBV5-8
CDR3aa: CASSLGTAVSGYTF

j_gene: TRBJ1-5
v_gene: TRBV7-8
CDR3aa: CASSLSPAGRQPQHF

j_gene: TRBJ1-5
v_gene: TRBV24-1
CDR3aa: CATSQGTAINQPQHF

j_gene: TRBJ2-1
v_gene: TRBV30
CDR3aa: CAWVRDREPNEQFF

j_gene: TRBJ2-1
v_gene: TRBV24-1
CDR3aa: CATSDPRGPTMEQFF

j_gene: TRBJ1-4
v_gene: TRBV5-1
CDR3aa: CASSFEGRENEKLFF

j_gene: TRBJ1-2
v_gene: TRBV18
CDR3aa: CASSPPWFPGAINYGYTF

j_gene: TRBJ1-5
v_gene: TRBV7-9
CDR3aa: CASSLIGDQPQHF

j_gene: TRBJ1-5
v_gene: TRBV10-3
CDR3aa: CAITPEGGGKPNQPQHF

j_gene: TRBJ2-7
v_gene: TRBV5-8
CDR3aa: CASSRRTGVNEQYF

j_gene: TRBJ2-7
v_gene: TRBV28
CDR3aa: CANHSVRAQGDNEQYF

j_gene: TRBJ2-1
v_gene: TRBV23-1
CDR3aa: CASSQSVRDSQPNEQFF

j_gene: TRBJ1-5
v_gene: TRBV28
CDR3aa: CASGDPNQPQHF

j_gene: TRBJ1-2
v_gene: TRBV3-1/TRBV3-2
CDR3aa: CASSLQGPLYGYTF

j_gene: TRBJ1-5
v_gene: TRBV7-9
CDR3aa: CASSHPPGGASNQPQHF

j_gene: TRBJ2-2
v_gene: TRBV19
CDR3aa: CAILSGDTGELFF

j_gene: TRBJ2-2
v_gene: TRBV4-1
CDR3aa: CASSQVGGTSGGPSGELFF

j_gene: TRBJ1-1
v_gene: TRBV4-2
CDR3aa: CASSQDGTAEAFF

j_gene: TRBJ1-5
v_gene: TRBV19
CDR3aa: CASGARDNQPQHF

j_gene: TRBJ1-5
v_gene: TRBV27
CDR3aa: CASSPVTPEGYQPQHF

j_gene: TRBJ2-1
v_gene: TRBV28
CDR3aa: CASRSGQVNYNEQFF

j_gene: TRBJ1-1
v_gene: TRBV21-1
CDR3aa: CASSKGPRRDRGAFF

j_gene: TRBJ2-1
v_gene: TRBV24-1
CDR3aa: CATSDSGGQNYNEQFF

j_gene: TRBJ1-6
v_gene: TRBV27
CDR3aa: CASRAGLRNSPLHF

j_gene: TRBJ2-7
v_gene: TRBV7-9
CDR3aa: CASSGELAGEVYEQYF